This TCR beta chain originates from a study of T cells after yellow fever vaccination. The study, taken as a whole, reports: Reappearance after the booster was seen for most primary-vaccination clones, at roughly 96% CD4 and less than 90% CD8. Repertoires sorted by FACS could include abundant clonotypes that are contaminants from the bulk population.

The sample holds a few counts of this clonotype. Its antigen remains unknown. Looked up from germline, CDR1 is SGHTA and CDR2 is FQGNSA. V shed 3 bases and J shed 1 base, with 12 bases lying between them. The CDR3 runs to 15 residues. A single record per CDR3 protein comes from TCRdb applying MiXCR to the 5' RACE reads. The sample carries approximately 300,000 distinct CDR3 sequences, around 6.8% recorded once. The sequence was collected from a man younger than 35 who received the YFV17D yellow fever vaccine. The input for sequencing was PBMCs, taken roughly 45 days after the first yellow fever vaccination. The chain has TRBV7-2 and TRBJ2-5; D is uncertain. The CDR3 here is CASSFQRGTQETQYF. The CDR3 nucleotides read TGTGCCAGCAGCTTCCAACGAGGCACCCAAGAGACCCAGTACTTC.